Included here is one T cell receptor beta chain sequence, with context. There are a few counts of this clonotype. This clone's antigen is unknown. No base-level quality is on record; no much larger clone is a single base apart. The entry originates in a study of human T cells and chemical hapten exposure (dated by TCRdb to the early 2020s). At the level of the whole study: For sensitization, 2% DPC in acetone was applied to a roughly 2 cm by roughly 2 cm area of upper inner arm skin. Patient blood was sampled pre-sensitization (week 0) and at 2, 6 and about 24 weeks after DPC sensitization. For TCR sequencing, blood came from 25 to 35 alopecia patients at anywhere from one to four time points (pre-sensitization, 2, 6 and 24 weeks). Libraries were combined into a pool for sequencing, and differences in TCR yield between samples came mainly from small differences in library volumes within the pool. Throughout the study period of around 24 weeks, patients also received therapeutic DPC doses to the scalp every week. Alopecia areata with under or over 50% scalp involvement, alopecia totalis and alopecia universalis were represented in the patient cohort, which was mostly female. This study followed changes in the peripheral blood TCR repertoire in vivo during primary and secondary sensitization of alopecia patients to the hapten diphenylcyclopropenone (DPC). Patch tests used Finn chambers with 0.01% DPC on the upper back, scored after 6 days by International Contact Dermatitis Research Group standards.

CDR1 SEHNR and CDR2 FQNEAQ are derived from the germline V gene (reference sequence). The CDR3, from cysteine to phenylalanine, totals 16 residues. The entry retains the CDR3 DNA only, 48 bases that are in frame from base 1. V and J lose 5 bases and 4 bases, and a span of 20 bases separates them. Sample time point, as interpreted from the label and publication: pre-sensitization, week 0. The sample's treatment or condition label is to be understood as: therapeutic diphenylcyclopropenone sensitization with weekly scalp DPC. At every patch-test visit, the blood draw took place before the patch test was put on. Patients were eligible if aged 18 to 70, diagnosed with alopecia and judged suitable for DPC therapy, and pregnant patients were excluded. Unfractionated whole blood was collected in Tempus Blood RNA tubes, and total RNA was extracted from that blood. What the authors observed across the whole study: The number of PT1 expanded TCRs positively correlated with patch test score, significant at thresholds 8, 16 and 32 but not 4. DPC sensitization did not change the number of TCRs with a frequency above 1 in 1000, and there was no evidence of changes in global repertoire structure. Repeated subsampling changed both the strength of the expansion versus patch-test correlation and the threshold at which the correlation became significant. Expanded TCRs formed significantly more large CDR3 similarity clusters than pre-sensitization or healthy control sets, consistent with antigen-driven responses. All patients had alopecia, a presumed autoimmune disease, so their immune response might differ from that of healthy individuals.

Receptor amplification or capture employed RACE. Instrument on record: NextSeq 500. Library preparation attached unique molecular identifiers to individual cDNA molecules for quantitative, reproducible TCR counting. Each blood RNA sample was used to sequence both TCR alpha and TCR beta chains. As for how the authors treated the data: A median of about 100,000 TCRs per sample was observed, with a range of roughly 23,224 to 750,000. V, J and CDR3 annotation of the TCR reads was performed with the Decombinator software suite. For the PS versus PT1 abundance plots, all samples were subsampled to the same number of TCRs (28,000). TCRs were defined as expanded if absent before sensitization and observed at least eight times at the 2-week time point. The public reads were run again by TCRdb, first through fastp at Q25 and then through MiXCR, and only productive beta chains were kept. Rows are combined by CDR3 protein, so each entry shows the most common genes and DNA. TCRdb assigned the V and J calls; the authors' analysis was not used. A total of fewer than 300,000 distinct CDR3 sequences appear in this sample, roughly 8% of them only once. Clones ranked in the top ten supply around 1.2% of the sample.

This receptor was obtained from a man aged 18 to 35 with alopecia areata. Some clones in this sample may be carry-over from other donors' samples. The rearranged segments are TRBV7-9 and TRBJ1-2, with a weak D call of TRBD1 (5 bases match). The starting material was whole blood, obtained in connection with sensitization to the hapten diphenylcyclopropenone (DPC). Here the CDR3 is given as CASSPPTPGRVYGYTF. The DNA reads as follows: TGTGCCAGCAGCCCCCCGACGCCAGGGAGGGTCTATGGCTACACCTTC.